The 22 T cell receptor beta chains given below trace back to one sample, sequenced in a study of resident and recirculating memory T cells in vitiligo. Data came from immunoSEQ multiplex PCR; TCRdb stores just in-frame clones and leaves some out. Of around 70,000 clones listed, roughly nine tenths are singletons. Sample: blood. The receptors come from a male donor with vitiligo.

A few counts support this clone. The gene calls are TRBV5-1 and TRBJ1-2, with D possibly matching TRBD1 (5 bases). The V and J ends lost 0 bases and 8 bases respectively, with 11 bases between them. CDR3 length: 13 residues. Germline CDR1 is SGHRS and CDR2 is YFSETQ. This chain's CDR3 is CASSLGWGDGYTF. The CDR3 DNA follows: TGCGCCAGCAGCTTGGGATGGGGGGACGGCTACACCTTC.

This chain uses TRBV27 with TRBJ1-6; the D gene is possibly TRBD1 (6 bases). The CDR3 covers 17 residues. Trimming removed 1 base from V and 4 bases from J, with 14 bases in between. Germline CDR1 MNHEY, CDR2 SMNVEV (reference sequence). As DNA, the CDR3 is TGTGCCAGCAGTTTATATCCATCAACAGGGTATAATTCACCCCTCCACTTT. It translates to CASSLYPSTGYNSPLHF.

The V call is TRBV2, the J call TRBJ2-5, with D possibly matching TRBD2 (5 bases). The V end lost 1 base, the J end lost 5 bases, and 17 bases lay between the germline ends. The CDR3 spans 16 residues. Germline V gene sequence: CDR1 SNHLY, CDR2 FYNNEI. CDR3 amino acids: CASSEGEARDRETQYF. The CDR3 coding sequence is TGTGCCAGCAGTGAAGGCGAGGCGAGGGATCGGGAGACCCAGTACTTC.

CDR3 sequence (DNA): TGTGCCAGCAGTGAAATCCTAGCGGGGGCTGGGAGGAATGAGCAGTTCTTC. Its protein product is CASSEILAGAGRNEQFF. The chain links TRBV6-1 to TRBJ2-1, with 10 bases matching TRBD2. This CDR3 is 17 amino acids long. Germline CDR1 and CDR2: MNHNS and SASEGT. V lost 2 bases to trimming and J lost 7 bases; unmatched junction nucleotides: 11.

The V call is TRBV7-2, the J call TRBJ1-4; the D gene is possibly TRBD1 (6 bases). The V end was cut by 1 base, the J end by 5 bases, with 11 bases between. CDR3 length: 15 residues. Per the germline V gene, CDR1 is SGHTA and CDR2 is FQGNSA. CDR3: CASSLVVGTNEKLFF. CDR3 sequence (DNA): TGTGCCAGCAGCTTAGTAGTGGGGACAAATGAAAAACTGTTTTTT.

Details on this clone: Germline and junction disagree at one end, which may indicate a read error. CDR3 residues: CASSQVTGGSHEQYF. The CDR3 region has the DNA TGCGCCAGCAGCCAAGTGACAGGGGGCTCCCACGAGCAGTACTTC. This chain joins TRBV4-1 and TRBJ2-7; 10 positions match TRBD1. CDR3 length: 15 residues. The germline V gene encodes CDR1 MGHRA and CDR2 YSYEKL.

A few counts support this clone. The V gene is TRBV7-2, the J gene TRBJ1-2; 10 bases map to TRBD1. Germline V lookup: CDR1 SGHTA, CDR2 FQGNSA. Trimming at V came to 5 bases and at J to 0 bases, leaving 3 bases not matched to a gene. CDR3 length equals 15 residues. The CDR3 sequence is CASSPGQGTNYGYTF. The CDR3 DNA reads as TGTGCCAGCAGCCCGGGACAGGGGACTAACTATGGCTACACCTTC.

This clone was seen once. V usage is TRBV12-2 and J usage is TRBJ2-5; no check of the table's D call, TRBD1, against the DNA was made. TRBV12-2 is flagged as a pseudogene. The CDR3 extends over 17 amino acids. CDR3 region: CASRLEGTDVSQETQYF. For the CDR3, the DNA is TGTGCAAGTCGCTTAGAAGGGACAGACGTATCTCAAGAGACCCAGTACTTC.

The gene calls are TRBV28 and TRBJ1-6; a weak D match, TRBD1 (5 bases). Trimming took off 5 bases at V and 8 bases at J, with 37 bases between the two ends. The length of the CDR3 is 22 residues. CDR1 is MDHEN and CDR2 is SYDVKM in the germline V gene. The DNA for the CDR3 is TGTGCCAGCAGTCTCCCACCCATGACAGCAGAGAGCCATGCTTACTTTGATTCACCCCTCCACTTT. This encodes CASSLPPMTAESHAYFDSPLHF.

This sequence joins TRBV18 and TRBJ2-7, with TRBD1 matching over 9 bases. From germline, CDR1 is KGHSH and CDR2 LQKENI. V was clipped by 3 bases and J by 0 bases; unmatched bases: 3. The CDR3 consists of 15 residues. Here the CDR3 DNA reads TGTGCCAGCTCACCGGGACAGGGTTCCTCCTACGAGCAGTACTTC. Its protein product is CASSPGQGSSYEQYF.

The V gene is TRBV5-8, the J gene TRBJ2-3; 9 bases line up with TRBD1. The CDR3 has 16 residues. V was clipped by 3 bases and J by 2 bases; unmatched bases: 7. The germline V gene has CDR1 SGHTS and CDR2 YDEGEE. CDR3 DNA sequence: TGTGCCAGCAGCTCCCTGGGACAGGGCTACACAGATACGCAGTATTTT. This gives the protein CASSSLGQGYTDTQYF.

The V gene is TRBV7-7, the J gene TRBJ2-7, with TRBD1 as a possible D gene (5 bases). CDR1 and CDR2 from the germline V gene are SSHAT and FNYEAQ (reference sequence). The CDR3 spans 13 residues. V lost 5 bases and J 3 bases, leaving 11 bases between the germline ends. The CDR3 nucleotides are TGTGCCAGCAGCGCCAGGGCCGGCTACGAGCAGTACTTC. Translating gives CASSARAGYEQYF.

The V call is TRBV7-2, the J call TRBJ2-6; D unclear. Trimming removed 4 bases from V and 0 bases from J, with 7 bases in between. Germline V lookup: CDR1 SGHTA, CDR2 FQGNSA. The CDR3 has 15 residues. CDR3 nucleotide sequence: TGTGCCAGCAGCTCCGGGTTCTCTGGGGCCAACGTCCTGACTTTC. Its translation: CASSSGFSGANVLTF.

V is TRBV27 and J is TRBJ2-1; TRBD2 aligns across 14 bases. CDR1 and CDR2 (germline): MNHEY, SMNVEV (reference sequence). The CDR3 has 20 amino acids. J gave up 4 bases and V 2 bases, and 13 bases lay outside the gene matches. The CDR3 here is CASSLRFSRLAGGGYNEQFF. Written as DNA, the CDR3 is TGTGCCAGCAGTTTAAGGTTTTCTCGACTAGCGGGGGGGGGTTACAATGAGCAGTTCTTC.

The CDR3 DNA is TGCGCCAGCAGTGACCGGGAGGCTAATGAAAAACTGTTTTTT. This sequence encodes CASSDREANEKLFF. The rearrangement links TRBV10-2 to TRBJ1-4; D gene ambiguous. CDR1 and CDR2 from the germline V gene are WSHSY and SAAADI. With 3 bases removed from V and 3 bases from J, the gap between germline ends came to 8 bases. This CDR3 is built from 14 residues.

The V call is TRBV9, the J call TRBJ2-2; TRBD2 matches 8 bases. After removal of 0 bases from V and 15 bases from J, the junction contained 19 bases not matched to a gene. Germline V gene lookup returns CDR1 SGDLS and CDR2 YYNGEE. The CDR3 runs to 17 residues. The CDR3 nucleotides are TGTGCCAGCAGCGTAGCGAGCGGGGGTGCGAACACCGGGGGGATGTTTTTT. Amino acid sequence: CASSVASGGANTGGMFF.

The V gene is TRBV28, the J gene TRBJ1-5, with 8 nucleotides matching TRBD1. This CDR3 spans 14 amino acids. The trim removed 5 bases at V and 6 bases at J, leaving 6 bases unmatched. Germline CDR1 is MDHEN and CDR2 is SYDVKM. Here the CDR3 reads CASSPPQGGQPQHF. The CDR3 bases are TGTGCCAGCAGTCCTCCACAGGGGGGTCAGCCCCAGCATTTT. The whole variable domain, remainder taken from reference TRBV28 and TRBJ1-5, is DVKVTQSSRYLVKRTGEKVFLECVQDMDHENMFWYRQDPGLGLRLIYFSYDVKMKEKGDIPEGYSVSREKKERFSLILESASTNQTSMYLCASSPPQGGQPQHFGDGTRLSIL.

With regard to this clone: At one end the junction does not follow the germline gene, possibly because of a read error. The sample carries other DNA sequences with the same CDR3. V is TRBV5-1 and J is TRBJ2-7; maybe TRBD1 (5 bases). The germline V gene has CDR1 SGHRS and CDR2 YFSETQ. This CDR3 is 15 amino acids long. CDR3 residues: CASSLAEAGTYEQYF. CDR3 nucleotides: TGCGCCAGTAGCTTGGCAGAGGCAGGGACCTACGAGCAGTACTTC. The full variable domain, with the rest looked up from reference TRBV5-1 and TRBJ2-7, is KAGVTQTPRYLIKTRGQQVTLSCSPISGHRSVSWYQQTPGQGLQFLFEYFSETQRNKGNFPGRFSGRQFSNSRSEMNVSTLELGDSALYLCASSLAEAGTYEQYFGPGTRLTVT.

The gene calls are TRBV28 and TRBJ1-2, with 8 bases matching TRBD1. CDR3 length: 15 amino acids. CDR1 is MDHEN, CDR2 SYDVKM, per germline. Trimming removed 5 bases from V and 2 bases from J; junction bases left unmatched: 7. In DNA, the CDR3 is TGTGCCAGCAGTCCTACCGGGACAGGAAACTATGGCTACACCTTC. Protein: CASSPTGTGNYGYTF.

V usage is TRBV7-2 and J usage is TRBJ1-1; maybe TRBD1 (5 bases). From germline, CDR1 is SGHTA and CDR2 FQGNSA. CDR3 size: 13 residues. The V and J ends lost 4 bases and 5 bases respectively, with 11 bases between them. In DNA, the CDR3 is TGTGCCAGCAGCTCGCCGGGGGGGACTGAAGCTTTCTTT. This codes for CASSSPGGTEAFF.

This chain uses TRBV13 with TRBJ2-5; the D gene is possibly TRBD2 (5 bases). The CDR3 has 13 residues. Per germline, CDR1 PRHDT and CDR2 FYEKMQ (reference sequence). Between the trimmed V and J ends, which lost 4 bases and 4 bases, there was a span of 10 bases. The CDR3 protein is CASSSGNTETQYF. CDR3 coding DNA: TGTGCCAGCAGCTCCGGGAATACAGAGACCCAGTACTTC.

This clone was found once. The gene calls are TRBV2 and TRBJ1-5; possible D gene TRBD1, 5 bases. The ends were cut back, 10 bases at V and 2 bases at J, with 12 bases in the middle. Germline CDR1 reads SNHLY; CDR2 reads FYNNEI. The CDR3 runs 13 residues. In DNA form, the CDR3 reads TGTGCCACCAGAGGGGCGGGCAATCAGCCCCAGCATTTT. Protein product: CATRGAGNQPQHF.